The sequence of this T cell receptor beta chain was determined in a study of CD4+ T cells in melanoma. TCRdb's copy holds only in-frame clones and misses some; the assay was immunoSEQ multiplex PCR. The sample carries 55,000 or so clones, about 70% recorded once. The junction had 5 bases not matched to a gene; V was cut back by 8 bases and J by 4 bases. CDR1 SQVTM and CDR2 ANQGSEA come from the germline V gene. This CDR3 region has 12 residues. To note about this clone: The target antigen is unknown.

Findings and caveats of the study: Diverse differentiation states were reported for melanoma neoantigen-specific CD4+ T cells. CD8+ T cell, macrophage and B cell function reportedly correlated with neoantigen-specific CD4+ T cells.

The sequenced sample was tumor tissue. The rearrangement uses TRBV29-1 and TRBJ2-3; 8 nucleotides match TRBD1. The TCR comes from a human donor with melanoma. The CDR3 reads CSQRTGSDTQYF. CDR3 nucleotide sequence: TGCAGCCAGCGGACAGGGTCAGATACGCAGTATTTT.